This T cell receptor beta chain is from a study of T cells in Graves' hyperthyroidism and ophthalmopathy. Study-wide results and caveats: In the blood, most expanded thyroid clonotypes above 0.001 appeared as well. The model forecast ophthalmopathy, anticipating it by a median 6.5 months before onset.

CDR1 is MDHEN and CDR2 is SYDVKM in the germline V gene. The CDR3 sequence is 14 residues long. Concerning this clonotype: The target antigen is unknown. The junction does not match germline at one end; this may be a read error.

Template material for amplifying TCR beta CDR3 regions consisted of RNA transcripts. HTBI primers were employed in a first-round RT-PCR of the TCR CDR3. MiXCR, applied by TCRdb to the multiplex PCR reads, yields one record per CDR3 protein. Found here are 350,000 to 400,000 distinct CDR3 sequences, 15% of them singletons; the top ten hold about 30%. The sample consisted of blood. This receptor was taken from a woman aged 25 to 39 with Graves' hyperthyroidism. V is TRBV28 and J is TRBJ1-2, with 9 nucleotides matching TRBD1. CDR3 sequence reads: CVSSLGTGYYGYTF. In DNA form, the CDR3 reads TGTGTCAGCAGTTTAGGGACAGGGTACTATGGCTACACCTTC.